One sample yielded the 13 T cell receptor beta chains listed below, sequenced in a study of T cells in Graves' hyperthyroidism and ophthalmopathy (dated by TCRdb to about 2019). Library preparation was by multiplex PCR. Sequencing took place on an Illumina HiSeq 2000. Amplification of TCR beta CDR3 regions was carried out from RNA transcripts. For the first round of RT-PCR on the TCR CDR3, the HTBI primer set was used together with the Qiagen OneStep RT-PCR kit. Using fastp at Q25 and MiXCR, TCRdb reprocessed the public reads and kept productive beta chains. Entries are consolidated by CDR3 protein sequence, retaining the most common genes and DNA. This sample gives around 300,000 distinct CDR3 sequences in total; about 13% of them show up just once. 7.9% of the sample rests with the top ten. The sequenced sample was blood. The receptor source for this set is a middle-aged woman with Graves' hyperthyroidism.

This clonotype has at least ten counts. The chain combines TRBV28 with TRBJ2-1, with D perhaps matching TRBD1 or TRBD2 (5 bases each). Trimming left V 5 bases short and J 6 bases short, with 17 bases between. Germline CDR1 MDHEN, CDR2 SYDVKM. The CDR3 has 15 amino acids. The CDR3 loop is CASSRVRGRGNEQFF. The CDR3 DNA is TGTGCCAGCAGTCGAGTACGGGGCCGGGGCAATGAGCAGTTCTTC.

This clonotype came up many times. The CDR3 DNA is TGCAGTGCACGCCCCAAGAGGGCCAGCGGCTACGAGCAGTACTTC. This sequence encodes CSARPKRASGYEQYF. The chain recombines TRBV20-1 with TRBJ2-7; tentative D call: TRBD2 (5 bases). Between the trimmed V and J ends, which lost 6 bases and 3 bases, there was a span of 21 bases. Germline lookup yields CDR1 DFQATT and CDR2 SNEGSKA (reference sequence). The CDR3 contains 15 residues.

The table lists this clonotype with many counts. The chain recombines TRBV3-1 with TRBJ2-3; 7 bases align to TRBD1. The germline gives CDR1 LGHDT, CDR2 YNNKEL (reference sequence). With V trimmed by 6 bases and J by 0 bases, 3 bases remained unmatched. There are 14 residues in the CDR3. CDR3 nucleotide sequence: TGTGCCAGCAGAAACAGGGGTAGCACAGATACGCAGTATTTT. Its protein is CASRNRGSTDTQYF.

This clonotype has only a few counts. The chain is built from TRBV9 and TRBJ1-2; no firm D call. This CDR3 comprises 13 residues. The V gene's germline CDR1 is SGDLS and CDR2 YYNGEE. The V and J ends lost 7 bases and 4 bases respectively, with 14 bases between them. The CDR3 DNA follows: TGTGCCAGCCGGATGTCCTCTTCCTATGGCTACACCTTC. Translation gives CASRMSSSYGYTF.

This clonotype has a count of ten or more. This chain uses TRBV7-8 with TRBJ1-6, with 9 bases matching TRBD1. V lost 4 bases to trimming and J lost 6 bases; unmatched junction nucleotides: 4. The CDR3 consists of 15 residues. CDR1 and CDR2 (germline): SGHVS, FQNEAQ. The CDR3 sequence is CASSSGQGPNSPLHF. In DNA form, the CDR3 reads TGTGCCAGCAGCTCCGGACAGGGGCCTAATTCACCCCTCCACTTT.

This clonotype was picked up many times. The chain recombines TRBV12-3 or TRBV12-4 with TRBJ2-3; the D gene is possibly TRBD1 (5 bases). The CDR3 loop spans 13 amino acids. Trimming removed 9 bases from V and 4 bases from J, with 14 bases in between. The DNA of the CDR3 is TGTGCCAGTAGTCGGATCAGGGCAGATACGCAGTATTTT. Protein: CASSRIRADTQYF.

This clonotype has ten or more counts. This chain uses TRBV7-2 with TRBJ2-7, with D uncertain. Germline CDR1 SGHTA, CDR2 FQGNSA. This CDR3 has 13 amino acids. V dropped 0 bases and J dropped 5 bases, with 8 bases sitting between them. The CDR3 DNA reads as TGTGCCAGCAGCTTAGCTCCCGCGAACGAGCAGTACTTC. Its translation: CASSLAPANEQYF. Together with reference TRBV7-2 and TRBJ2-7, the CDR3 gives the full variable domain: GAGVSQSPSNKVTEKGKDVELRCDPISGHTALYWYRQSLGQGLEFLIYFQGNSAPDKSGLPSDRFSAERTGGSVSTLTIQRTQQEDSAVYLCASSLAPANEQYFGPGTRLTVT.

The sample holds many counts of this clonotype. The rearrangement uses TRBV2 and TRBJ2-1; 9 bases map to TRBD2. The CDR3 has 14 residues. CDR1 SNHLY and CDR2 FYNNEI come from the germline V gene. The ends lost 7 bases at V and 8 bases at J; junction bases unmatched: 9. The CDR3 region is CASKGASGKDEQFF. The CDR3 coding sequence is TGTGCCAGCAAGGGCGCTAGCGGGAAAGATGAGCAGTTCTTC.

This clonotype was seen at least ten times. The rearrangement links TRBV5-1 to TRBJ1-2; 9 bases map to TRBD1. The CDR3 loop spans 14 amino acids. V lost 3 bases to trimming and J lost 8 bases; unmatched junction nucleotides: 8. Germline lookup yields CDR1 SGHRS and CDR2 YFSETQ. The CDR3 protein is CASSSGQGEGGYTF. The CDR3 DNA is TGCGCCAGCAGCTCGGGACAGGGTGAGGGGGGCTACACCTTC.

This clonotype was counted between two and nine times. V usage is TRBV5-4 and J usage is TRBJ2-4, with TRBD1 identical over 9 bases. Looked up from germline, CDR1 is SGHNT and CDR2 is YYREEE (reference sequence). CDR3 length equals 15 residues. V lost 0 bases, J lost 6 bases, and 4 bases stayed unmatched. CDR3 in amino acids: CASSLVGTGRNIQYF. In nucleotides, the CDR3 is TGTGCCAGCAGCTTGGTAGGGACAGGGAGAAACATTCAGTACTTC.

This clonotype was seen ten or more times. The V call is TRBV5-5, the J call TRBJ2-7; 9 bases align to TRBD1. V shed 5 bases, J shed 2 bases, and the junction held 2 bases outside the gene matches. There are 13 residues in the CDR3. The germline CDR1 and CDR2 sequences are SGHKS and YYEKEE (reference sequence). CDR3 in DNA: TGTGCCAGCAGGGGGACAGGGACCTACGAGCAGTACTTC. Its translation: CASRGTGTYEQYF.

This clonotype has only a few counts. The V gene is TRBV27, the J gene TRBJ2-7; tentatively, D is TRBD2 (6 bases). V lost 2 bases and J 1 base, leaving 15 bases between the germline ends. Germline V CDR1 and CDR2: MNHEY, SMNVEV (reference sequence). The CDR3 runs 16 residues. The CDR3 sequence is CASSLKGTLQSYEQYF. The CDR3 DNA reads TGTGCCAGCAGTTTAAAAGGGACTTTACAATCCTACGAGCAGTACTTC.

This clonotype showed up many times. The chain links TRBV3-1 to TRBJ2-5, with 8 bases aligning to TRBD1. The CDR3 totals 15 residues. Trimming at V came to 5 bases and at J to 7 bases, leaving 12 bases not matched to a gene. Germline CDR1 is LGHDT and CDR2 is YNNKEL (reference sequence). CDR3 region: CASSNGQGIGGTQYF. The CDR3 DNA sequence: TGTGCCAGCAGCAATGGACAGGGAATAGGGGGGACCCAGTACTTC.